This TCR beta chain came from a study of Ad26.COV2.S vaccination and SARS-CoV-2 variants. The assay was immunoSEQ multiplex PCR, and TCRdb's table has in-frame clones only and misses some. Of around 250,000 clones detected, around 85% appear once; the ten largest clones hold less than 3.5%. This CDR3 comprises 15 residues. CDR1 is SGHDN and CDR2 is FVKESK in the germline V gene. V was shortened by 2 bases and J by 6 bases, with 14 bases between the two germline ends. Treatment described: some 19 received Ad26.COV2.S at low or high dose, single or two shots; roughly 5 received placebo; per-sample allocation not given. Sampling was done on day 63 after the first vaccine or placebo injection.

Here the sequenced sample was peripheral blood, taken in a trial of Ad26.COV2.S vaccine versus placebo. This chain joins TRBV14 and TRBJ2-1, with TRBD1 as a possible D gene (6 bases). This receptor was obtained from a person aged 18 to 59 who received the Ad26.COV2.S COVID-19 vaccine or a placebo. CDR3: CASSQQMAGANEQFF. The CDR3 DNA follows: TGTGCCAGCAGCCAACAAATGGCAGGGGCCAATGAGCAGTTCTTC.